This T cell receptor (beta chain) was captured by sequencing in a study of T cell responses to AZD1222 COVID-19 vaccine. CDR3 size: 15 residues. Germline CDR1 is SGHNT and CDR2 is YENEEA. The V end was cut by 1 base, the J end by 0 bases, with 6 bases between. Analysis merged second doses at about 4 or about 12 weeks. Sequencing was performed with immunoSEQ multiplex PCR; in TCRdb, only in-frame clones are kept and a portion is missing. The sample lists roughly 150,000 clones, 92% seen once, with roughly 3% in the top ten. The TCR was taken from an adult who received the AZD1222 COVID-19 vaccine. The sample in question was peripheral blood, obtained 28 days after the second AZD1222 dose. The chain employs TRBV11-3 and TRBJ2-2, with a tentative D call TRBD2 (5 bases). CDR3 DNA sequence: TGTGCCAGCAGCTTAGCGGGGTCGAACACCGGGGAGCTGTTTTTT. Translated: CASSLAGSNTGELFF. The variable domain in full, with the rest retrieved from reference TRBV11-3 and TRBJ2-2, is EAGVVQSPRYKIIEKKQPVAFWCNPISGHNTLYWYLQNLGQGPELLIRYENEEAVDDSQLPKDRFSAERLKGVDSTLKIQPAELGDSAVYLCASSLAGSNTGELFFGEGSRLTVL.